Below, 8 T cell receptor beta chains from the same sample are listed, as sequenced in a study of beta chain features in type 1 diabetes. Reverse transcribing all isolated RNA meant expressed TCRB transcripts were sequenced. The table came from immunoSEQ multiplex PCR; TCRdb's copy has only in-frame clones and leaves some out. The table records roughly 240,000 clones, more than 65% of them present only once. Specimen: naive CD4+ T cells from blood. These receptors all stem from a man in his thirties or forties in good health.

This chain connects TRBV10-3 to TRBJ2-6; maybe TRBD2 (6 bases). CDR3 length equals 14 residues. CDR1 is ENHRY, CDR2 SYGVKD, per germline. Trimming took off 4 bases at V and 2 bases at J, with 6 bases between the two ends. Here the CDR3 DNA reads TGTGCCATCAGTGGGACTACTGGGGCCAACGTCCTGACTTTC. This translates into CAISGTTGANVLTF.

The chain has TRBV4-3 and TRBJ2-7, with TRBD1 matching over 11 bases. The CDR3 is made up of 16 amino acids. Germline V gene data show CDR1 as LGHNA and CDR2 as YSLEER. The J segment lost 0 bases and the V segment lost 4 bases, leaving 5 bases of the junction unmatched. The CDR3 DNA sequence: TGCGCCAGCAGCCTTTCCGGGACAGGGGGCTCCTACGAGCAGTACTTC. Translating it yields CASSLSGTGGSYEQYF.

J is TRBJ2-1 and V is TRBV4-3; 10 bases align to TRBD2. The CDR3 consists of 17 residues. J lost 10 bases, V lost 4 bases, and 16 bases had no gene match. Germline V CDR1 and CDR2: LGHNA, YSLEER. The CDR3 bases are TGCGCCAGCAGCCTCCTGGGGAGCGGGAGGGCTTTAGCCGAGCAGTTCTTC. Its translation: CASSLLGSGRALAEQFF.

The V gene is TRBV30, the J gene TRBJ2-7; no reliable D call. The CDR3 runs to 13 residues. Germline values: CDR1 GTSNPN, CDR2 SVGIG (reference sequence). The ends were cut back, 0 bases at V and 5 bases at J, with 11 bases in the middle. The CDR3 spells CAWSVQLSNEQYF. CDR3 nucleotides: TGTGCCTGGAGTGTACAGCTTAGTAACGAGCAGTACTTC.

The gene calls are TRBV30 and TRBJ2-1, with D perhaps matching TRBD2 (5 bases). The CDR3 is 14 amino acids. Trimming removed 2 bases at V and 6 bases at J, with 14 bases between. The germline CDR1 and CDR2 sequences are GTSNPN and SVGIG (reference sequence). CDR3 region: CAWSRLSSSNEQFF. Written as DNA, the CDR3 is TGTGCCTGGAGTCGTTTATCTAGCTCCAATGAGCAGTTCTTC.

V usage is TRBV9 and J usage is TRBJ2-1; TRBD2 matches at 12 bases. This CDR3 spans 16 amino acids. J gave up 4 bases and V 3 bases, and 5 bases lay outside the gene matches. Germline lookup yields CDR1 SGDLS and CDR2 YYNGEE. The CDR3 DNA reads TGTGCCAGCAGCGGGACTAGCGGGGTACAATACAATGAGCAGTTCTTC. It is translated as CASSGTSGVQYNEQFF.

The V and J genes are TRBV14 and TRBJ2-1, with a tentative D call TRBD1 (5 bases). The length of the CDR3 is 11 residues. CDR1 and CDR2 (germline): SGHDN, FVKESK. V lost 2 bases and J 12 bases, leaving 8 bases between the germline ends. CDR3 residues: CASSQRGWQFF. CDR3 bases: TGTGCCAGCAGCCAAAGGGGTTGGCAGTTCTTC.

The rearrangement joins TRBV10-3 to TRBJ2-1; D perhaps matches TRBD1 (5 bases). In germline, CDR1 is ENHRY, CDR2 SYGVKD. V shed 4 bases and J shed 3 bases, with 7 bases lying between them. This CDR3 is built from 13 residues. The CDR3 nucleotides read TGTGCCATCAGTGCAGACAGCTACAATGAGCAGTTCTTC. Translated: CAISADSYNEQFF.